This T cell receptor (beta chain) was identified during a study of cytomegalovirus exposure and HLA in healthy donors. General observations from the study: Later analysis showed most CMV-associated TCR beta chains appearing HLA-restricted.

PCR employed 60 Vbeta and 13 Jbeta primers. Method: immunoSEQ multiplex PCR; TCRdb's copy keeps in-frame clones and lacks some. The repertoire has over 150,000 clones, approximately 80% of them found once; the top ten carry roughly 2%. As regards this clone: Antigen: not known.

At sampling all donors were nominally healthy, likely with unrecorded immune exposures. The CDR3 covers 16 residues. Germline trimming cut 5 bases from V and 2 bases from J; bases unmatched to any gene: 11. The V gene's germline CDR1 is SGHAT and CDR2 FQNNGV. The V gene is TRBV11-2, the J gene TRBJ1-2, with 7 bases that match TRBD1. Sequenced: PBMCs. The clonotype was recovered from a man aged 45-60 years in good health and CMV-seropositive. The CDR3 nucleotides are TGTGCCAGCAGCCAGAGACAGGGATATGAAAACTATGGCTACACCTTC. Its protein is CASSQRQGYENYGYTF.